Sequencing of this T cell receptor (beta chain) was carried out in a study of OX40 agonist ivuxolimab in advanced cancers. Profiling relied on immunoSEQ multiplex PCR, and the TCRdb table lists in-frame clones only, not all of them. Of tens of thousands of clones in the sample, roughly 87% were seen once. Study-wide results and caveats: Antigen targets of the expanded peripheral T cells went undetermined. The mean number of expanded clones was higher in CD8+ T cells than in CD4+.

V shed 4 bases and J 5 bases; nucleotides not matched to a gene: 6. From germline, CDR1 is SGHDT and CDR2 YYEEEE. The CDR3 has 16 residues. On this clone: Its antigen is not known.

Here the sequenced sample was CD4+ or CD8+ T cells sorted from blood, taken in a trial of the OX40 agonist ivuxolimab. The receptor comes from an adult with an advanced solid tumor such as melanoma, head and neck, liver or kidney cancer. V is TRBV5-6 and J is TRBJ2-1, with 13 bases identical to TRBD2. The CDR3 sequence: CASSATSGGAHNEQFF. As DNA, the CDR3 is TGTGCCAGCAGCGCTACTAGCGGGGGGGCTCACAATGAGCAGTTCTTC.